These 9 T cell receptor beta chains were sequenced from one sample in a study of blood T cell repertoires in COVID-19. Produced via immunoSEQ multiplex PCR; TCRdb's table is partial and in-frame only. The sample lists about 170,000 clones; about 85% were seen once. The sequencing sample was made of peripheral blood. Receptors were obtained from a man older than 75 with COVID-19, enrolled during active disease.

In nucleotides, the CDR3 is TGCGCCAGCAGCACTTGGGGGGACAGACAAAATGAAAAACTGTTTTTT. It translates to CASSTWGDRQNEKLFF. The chain couples TRBV5-1 to TRBJ1-4; 7 nucleotides match TRBD1. Germline V lookup: CDR1 SGHRS, CDR2 YFSETQ. Losses at the gene ends were 4 bases for V and 5 bases for J; bases not matched to a gene: 11. The CDR3 sequence is 16 residues long. The whole variable domain, filled in from reference TRBV5-1 and TRBJ1-4, reads KAGVTQTPRYLIKTRGQQVTLSCSPISGHRSVSWYQQTPGQGLQFLFEYFSETQRNKGNFPGRFSGRQFSNSRSEMNVSTLELGDSALYLCASSTWGDRQNEKLFFGSGTQLSVL.

The chain recombines TRBV19 with TRBJ1-2; D perhaps matches TRBD1 (6 bases). Looked up from germline, CDR1 is LNHDA and CDR2 is SQIVND (reference sequence). V was pared by 10 bases and J by 6 bases, with 24 bases between. The CDR3 covers 15 residues. The CDR3 spells CATFVTGITSHGYTF. CDR3 nucleotide sequence: TGTGCCACATTCGTTACAGGGATTACTTCTCATGGCTACACCTTC.

The chain uses TRBV5-1 and TRBJ1-3; unclear D gene. This CDR3 has 15 residues. Germline CDR1 SGHRS, CDR2 YFSETQ. V was cut by 0 bases and J by 0 bases, with 7 bases left in between. In DNA, the CDR3 is TGCGCCAGCAGCTTGGGGGCAGGCTCTGGAAACACCATATATTTT. Protein: CASSLGAGSGNTIYF.

The rearrangement links TRBV6-5 to TRBJ1-6; 7 bases match TRBD1. Germline V gene lookup returns CDR1 MNHEY and CDR2 SVGAGI. CDR3 size: 15 residues. The trim removed 6 bases at V and 4 bases at J, leaving 6 bases unmatched. The CDR3 sequence: CASSAGGQYNSPLHF. CDR3 bases: TGTGCCAGCAGCGCCGGGGGACAGTATAATTCACCCCTCCACTTT.

J is TRBJ2-5 and V is TRBV9, with 16 positions matching TRBD2. J lost 4 bases, V lost 3 bases, and 3 bases had no gene match. The CDR3 is 16 amino acids. Germline CDR1 and CDR2: SGDLS and YYNGEE. This CDR3 reads CASSDGTSGGAETQYF. The CDR3, as DNA: TGTGCCAGCAGCGACGGGACTAGCGGGGGGGCAGAGACCCAGTACTTC.

The genes are TRBV28 and TRBJ2-7; D might be TRBD2 (6 bases). The CDR3 consists of 15 residues. Trimming pared 7 bases from V and 3 bases from J, leaving 19 bases between. Per germline, CDR1 MDHEN and CDR2 SYDVKM. CDR3 nucleotide sequence: TGTGCCAGCAATCCAAGTTGGGGGGTAAGCTACGAGCAGTACTTC. It specifies CASNPSWGVSYEQYF.

This clone was seen just once. This rearrangement joins TRBV6-5 to TRBJ1-4; D remains ambiguous. This CDR3 comprises 14 residues. Trimming removed 6 bases from V and 3 bases from J, with 11 bases in between. The V gene's germline CDR1 is MNHEY and CDR2 SVGAGI. CDR3 region: CASRQKSANEKLFF. The CDR3 region has the DNA TGTGCCAGCAGACAGAAGTCAGCTAATGAAAAACTGTTTTTT.

This clone has a single count. This chain links TRBV5-1 with TRBJ2-3, with D unclear. This CDR3 spans 15 amino acids. Germline V gives CDR1 SGHRS, CDR2 YFSETQ. V lost 0 bases and J 3 bases, leaving 11 bases between the germline ends. The CDR3 here is CASSLARPGTDTQYF. The CDR3 DNA follows: TGCGCCAGCAGCTTGGCCCGTCCCGGGACAGATACGCAGTATTTT.

The chain combines TRBV6-5 with TRBJ1-5; D unclear. This CDR3 region has 13 residues. Germline CDR1 is MNHEY and CDR2 is SVGAGI. V was pared by 6 bases and J by 5 bases, with 11 bases between. CDR3 sequence: CASSAARDQPQHF. The CDR3 bases are TGTGCCAGCAGCGCCGCGAGGGATCAGCCCCAGCATTTT.